Given below is one T cell receptor beta chain in context. What it recognizes is unknown. This record comes from a study of shared clonotypes between healthy human individuals. The CDR3 runs to 14 residues. The ends were cut back, 5 bases at V and 4 bases at J, with 14 bases in the middle. Germline V gene lookup returns CDR1 MGHRA and CDR2 YSYEKL. Study-wide findings and caveats: In contrast to clonotypes shared by all four donors, non-shared clonotypes had lower generation probabilities. Some naive CD4 clonotypes, 5% to 5.5%, turned up in common across a few donors.

Libraries were prepared by immunoSEQ multiplex PCR; TCRdb keeps only in-frame clonotypes and omits some of them. The sample holds roughly 2.2 million clones, 85% to 95% seen once. The chain has TRBV4-1 and TRBJ1-2, with no clear D. The sample consisted of naive CD4+ T cells from PBMCs. Specified subset: CD45RA+ positively selected. The TCR sequence derives from a man between 18 and 29 years old in good health. Some clones in this sample may be carry-over from other donors' samples. The CDR3 loop is CASSYLSRSYGYTF. The CDR3 nucleotides are TGCGCCAGCAGCTACCTCTCCCGGAGCTATGGCTACACCTTC.